The rows below give T cell receptor beta chains drawn from one sample of a study of shared clonotypes between healthy human individuals. TCRdb's table, derived via immunoSEQ multiplex PCR, lists solely in-frame clones and lacks some. The table shows 2,500,000 or so clones, with around 90% occurring only once. Sequenced material: naive CD4+ T cells sorted from blood. Receptors originate from a man in his late teens or twenties in good health. CDR3s include the opening cysteine and the closing phenylalanine or tryptophan.

J: TRBJ2-5
V: TRBV10-3
CDR3: CAISDSQNQETQYF

J: TRBJ2-1
V: TRBV5-1
CDR3: CASSLVGGHNEQFF

J: TRBJ2-7
V: TRBV7-2
CDR3: CASSLVGTEAYEQYF

J: TRBJ2-1
V: TRBV7-3
CDR3: CASSPPGSNEQFF

J: TRBJ1-4
V: TRBV9
CDR3: CASSDQGTNEKLFF

J: TRBJ1-6
V: TRBV6-6
CDR3: CASSESFVNSPLHF

J: TRBJ2-2
V: TRBV19
CDR3: CASSTRTGSATGELFF

J: TRBJ1-1
V: TRBV5-1
CDR3: CASSFTGNTEAFF

J: TRBJ2-3
V: TRBV18
CDR3: CASSPPTNRPDTDTQYF

J: TRBJ1-2
V: TRBV25-1
CDR3: CASSDRPNYGYTF

J: TRBJ1-3
V: TRBV6-1
CDR3: CASTPEWGSGNTIYF

J: TRBJ2-6
V: TRBV13
CDR3: CASSSLDSGANVLTF

J: TRBJ1-6
V: TRBV7-2
CDR3: CASSSDRVGESPLHF

J: TRBJ1-6
V: TRBV19
CDR3: CASSSSSYNSPLHF

J: TRBJ2-1
V: TRBV7-9
CDR3: CASTLGQLSYNEQFF

J: TRBJ2-5
V: TRBV5-1
CDR3: CASSQRTTAETQYF

J: TRBJ1-4
V: TRBV6-1
CDR3: CASGGFATNEKLFF

J: TRBJ1-5
V: TRBV7-8
CDR3: CASSLEGFGDQPQHF

J: TRBJ2-3
V: TRBV6-1
CDR3: CASSESYTTDTQYF

J: TRBJ1-1
V: TRBV18
CDR3: CASSPPGQENTEAFF

J: TRBJ2-6
V: TRBV7-8
CDR3: CASSLPDSSGANVLTF

J: TRBJ2-5
V: TRBV5-6
CDR3: CASSLGTPETQYF

J: TRBJ1-2
V: TRBV6-6
CDR3: CASSYTEGGGYGYTF

J: TRBJ2-7
V: TRBV30
CDR3: CAWSVGGAYEQYF

J: TRBJ2-2
V: TRBV7-2
CDR3: CASSLREAGGTGELFF

J: TRBJ2-7
V: TRBV6-1
CDR3: CASSGGISGSYEQYF

J: TRBJ2-3
V: TRBV10-3
CDR3: CAISEWATSGATDTQYF

J: TRBJ2-5
V: TRBV14
CDR3: CASSQAGLGTLLETQYF

J: TRBJ1-1
V: TRBV6-5
CDR3: CASSQLQGNTEAFF

J: TRBJ2-7
V: TRBV5-6
CDR3: CASSYGAVGEQYF

J: TRBJ2-7
V: TRBV11-2
CDR3: CASTPMAGTSYEQYF

J: TRBJ1-5
V: TRBV5-4
CDR3: CASSLAPGSNQPQHF

J: TRBJ2-7
V: TRBV6-5
CDR3: CASSPDRGYEQYF

J: TRBJ2-7
V: TRBV30
CDR3: CAWSGSNYEQYF

J: TRBJ2-3
V: TRBV4-3
CDR3: CASSQARGQGDTQYF

J: TRBJ1-6
V: TRBV6-5
CDR3: CASRSQGVESSPLHF

J: TRBJ2-2
V: TRBV7-2
CDR3: CASSPGTPKAGELFF

J: TRBJ1-2
V: TRBV13
CDR3: CASSLWTGEGYGYTF

J: TRBJ2-1
V: TRBV5-1
CDR3: CASSLSPASNNEQFF

J: TRBJ2-2
V: TRBV4-3
CDR3: CASSQEAYVGELFF

J: TRBJ1-3
V: TRBV19
CDR3: CASNDQGGGNTIYF

J: TRBJ1-2
V: TRBV6-5
CDR3: CASSYGQGPVGGYTF

J: TRBJ2-7
V: TRBV7-9
CDR3: CASSTRQTYEQYF

J: TRBJ1-2
V: TRBV18
CDR3: CASSPGGGAGYGYTF

J: TRBJ1-1
V: TRBV13
CDR3: CASSSLDRGQGTEAFF

J: TRBJ2-7
V: TRBV6-5
CDR3: CASSYRGKGGTYEQYF

J: TRBJ2-4
V: TRBV11-2
CDR3: CASSLRGQKENIQYF

J: TRBJ1-2
V: TRBV28
CDR3: CANERPNGGGYTF

J: TRBJ1-4
V: TRBV10-2
CDR3: CASSESSGGRGKLFF

J: TRBJ2-1
V: TRBV7-2
CDR3: CASSLALGQGLNEQFF

J: TRBJ2-2
V: TRBV2
CDR3: CTSSEAMNTGELFF

J: -
V: TRBV28
CDR3: CASSPPGAYEQYF

J: TRBJ1-2
V: TRBV10-3
CDR3: CAIRSVNYGYTF